This T cell receptor beta chain emerged from a study of cytomegalovirus exposure and HLA in healthy donors. Study conclusions and caveats: Links to common viral pathogens appeared, in a later analysis, for several of the most significant clusters. In an earlier analysis, in approximately 570 donors, most V segments appeared productive either ~87% or ~30% of the time. Listed as cytomegalovirus-associated were 170 or so TCR beta chains.

PCR amplification relied on 60 Vbeta primers (plus 13 Jbeta primers). Original processing notes: Per a later analysis, the number of unique TCR beta chains was approximately 80 million, of which roughly 9.9 million were shared. Assay: immunoSEQ multiplex PCR; the TCRdb copy retains only in-frame clones and omits some. For V, J and clone size, that table is used; D and trimming come from the DNA. The sample consists of about 140,000 clones, about 84% of them appearing once. The CDR3 loop spans 14 amino acids. Germline V gene data show CDR1 as LNHDA and CDR2 as SQIVND (reference sequence). Losses at the gene ends were 7 bases for V and 5 bases for J; bases not matched to a gene: 6. Concerning this clone: Its antigen remains unknown.

The receptor was derived from a man aged 45-60 years in good health and CMV-seronegative. The chain recombines TRBV19 with TRBJ2-1; 9 bases agree with TRBD2. The sequenced material came from PBMCs. The CDR3, as DNA: TGTGCCAGTACCCCTAGCGGGATCCACAATGAGCAGTTCTTC. Protein sequence: CASTPSGIHNEQFF. The whole variable domain, filled in from reference TRBV19 and TRBJ2-1, reads DGGITQSPKYLFRKEGQNVTLSCEQNLNHDAMYWYRQDPGQGLRLIYYSQIVNDFQKGDIAEGYSVSREKKESFPLTVTSAQKNPTAFYLCASTPSGIHNEQFFGPGTRLTVL.